This TCR beta chain was observed in a study of T-cell reconstitution after alpha-beta-depleted transplantation in children. Study observations and caveats: One year after transplant, T-cell counts and diversity came mostly from newly produced T cells. The origin of high day-60 TCRbeta diversity in some patients lay in surviving recipient T cells and thymic progenitors.

This CDR3 region has 14 residues. V was pared by 3 bases and J by 5 bases, with 13 bases between. Unique molecular identifiers featured in how the TCRbeta library was prepared. TCRdb processed the PCR reads anew with MiXCR; each CDR3 protein has one entry. Among 800,000 to 1,000,000 distinct CDR3 sequences listed, about 31% were seen once. Notes on this clonotype: Its target is not known.

The material sequenced was PBMCs, mostly from graft donor cells, taken 360 days after TCRalphabeta/CD19-depleted stem cell transplant. The chain carries TRBV12-3 or TRBV12-4 and TRBJ2-5; D is ambiguous. This clonotype originated in a boy under two years old who had a stem cell transplant for SCID, so the T cells may come from the graft donor. CDR3 sequence reads: CASSFIAIGETQYF. In DNA, the CDR3 is TGTGCCAGCAGTTTCATAGCAATCGGTGAGACCCAGTACTTC.